This T cell receptor beta chain was obtained from a study of tumor and adjacent non-tumor tissue in lung cancer (dated by TCRdb to the late 2010s). Regarding the study in general: The cohort included some 11 adenocarcinoma, a couple of squamous cell carcinoma and 1 small cell lung cancer patients. Ages among the approximately 15 patients ranged from about 31 to 85 years, there were 10 men and 5 women, and disease was at TNM stage I to III. Fewer than 35 paired specimens, one tumor and one normal lung sample per patient, were profiled by TCRbeta CDR3 sequencing. The study compared bulk TCRbeta repertoires between lung tumor tissue and matched distant non-tumor lung tissue from 15 lung cancer patients. In total, sequencing yielded 125,075,908 productive TCRbeta reads, which works out to an average of approximately 4 million reads per sample.

Overall study results and their limits: Younger patients had significantly higher TCR diversity, and higher tumor TCR diversity was associated with shorter overall and disease-free survival. Because peripheral blood was not sequenced, blood TCRbeta repertoires in the lung cancer patients of the study were not examined. Neither the sequencing platform nor unique molecular identifiers are named or mentioned anywhere in the methods. Significantly higher TCR diversity (inverse Simpson) was observed in tumor tissue than in normal lung tissue (approximately 440 vs 150, P = 0.0075, Mann-Whitney U test). Only roughly 16 patients were included in the cohort, and the need for larger samples and more detailed clinical data was noted by the authors. In normal lung, the top 100 clones accounted for a significantly larger cumulative share of the repertoire than in tumor tissue.

The germline V gene provides CDR1 MDHEN and CDR2 SYDVKM. From the cysteine up to the phenylalanine, the CDR3 has a length of 15 residues. CDR3 DNA is the only sequence kept; it has 45 bases, read in frame from the first base. RNA was isolated from bulk, unsorted tissue, and RNA quality was assessed with a NanoDrop ND-1000 and an Agilent 2100. The normal lung samples consisted of distant non-tumor tissue collected more than 3 cm from the tumor edge. Donors were newly diagnosed lung cancer patients admitted for thoracic surgery in China between August and November 2014, without prior chemotherapy. Anyone who had undergone radiotherapy or chemotherapy before, or who had another cancer at the same time, was left out of the study. Pieces of surgical tissue measuring roughly 1-2.3 cm3 were kept in RNAlater solution and stored at -80 degrees C until use. Libraries were made using multiplex PCR. Sequencer: Illumina HiSeq 2500. Following protocols modified from ARM-PCR, the researchers constructed TCRbeta libraries through three rounds of nested PCR with primers (Table S4). Before sequencing, PCR products of 200-500 bp were cut from the gel and purified using the QIAquick gel extraction kit. The authors processed their data as follows. Trimmomatic was used to clean the reads, FLASH was used to merge the reads into complete CDR3 sequences, and MiTCR was used to assign the reads to V(D)J germline segments. VDJtools was used to compute clonal diversity as the inverse Simpson's index. In-frame sequences lacking a premature stop codon were counted as productive reads. TCRdb ran its own pipeline on the public reads, namely fastp trimming at Q25 and MiXCR clone calling, and kept in-frame beta chains. Rows are unified per CDR3 protein, each entry keeping the most common DNA and genes. These V and J calls are TCRdb output, not the study's own analysis. The table for this sample lists some 68,000 distinct CDR3 sequences; 75% to 85% of them were counted only once. The ten largest make up under 55% of the sample.

With regard to this clonotype: Its target antigen remains unknown. There are no base qualities to consult, and no much larger clone falls within one base.

The TCR was taken from a man in his sixties with non-small cell lung cancer. The source material was distant non-tumor lung tissue. The chain employs TRBV28 and TRBJ1-1, with 9 bases in between that match TRBD1. The DNA reads as follows: TGTACGAGCAGTCTCCCAGGACAGGGGTCCACTGAAGCTTTCTTT. Its amino acids are CTSSLPGQGSTEAFF.